The clone carrying this T cell receptor beta chain has a handful of counts. The antigen is not known. These data belong to a study of beta chain features in type 1 diabetes. General study results and limits: Type 1 diabetes patients showed a moderate but significant shortening of TCRB CDR3s in all four CD4+ subsets.

Of the isolated RNA, all was reverse transcribed, and so the sequenced material was expressed TCRB transcripts. Samples of naive, central memory and regulatory T cells yielded a mean of around 3.5 million reads. Here immunoSEQ multiplex PCR was the method, and the copy in TCRdb shows in-frame clones only, minus some. The sample includes 600,000 to 700,000 clones, around 12% seen only once; the top ten take around 0.12%. Each sorted fraction was over 98% pure. CDR3 length: 18 residues. CDR1 SGHAT and CDR2 FQNNGV come from the germline V gene. Trimming removed 1 base at V and 2 bases at J, with 21 bases between.

Sample: naive CD4+ T cells from blood. The origin of this receptor is a young man with type 1 diabetes. The gene calls are TRBV11-2 and TRBJ2-7; D is unclear. The CDR3 here is CASSLGPHRGRTPYEQYF. The CDR3 bases are TGTGCCAGCAGCTTAGGCCCTCACAGAGGCCGAACCCCCTACGAGCAGTACTTC. The whole variable domain, filled in from reference TRBV11-2 and TRBJ2-7, reads EAGVAQSPRYKIIEKRQSVAFWCNPISGHATLYWYQQILGQGPKLLIQFQNNGVVDDSQLPKDRFSAERLKGVDSTLKIQPAKLEDSAVYLCASSLGPHRGRTPYEQYFGPGTRLTVT.